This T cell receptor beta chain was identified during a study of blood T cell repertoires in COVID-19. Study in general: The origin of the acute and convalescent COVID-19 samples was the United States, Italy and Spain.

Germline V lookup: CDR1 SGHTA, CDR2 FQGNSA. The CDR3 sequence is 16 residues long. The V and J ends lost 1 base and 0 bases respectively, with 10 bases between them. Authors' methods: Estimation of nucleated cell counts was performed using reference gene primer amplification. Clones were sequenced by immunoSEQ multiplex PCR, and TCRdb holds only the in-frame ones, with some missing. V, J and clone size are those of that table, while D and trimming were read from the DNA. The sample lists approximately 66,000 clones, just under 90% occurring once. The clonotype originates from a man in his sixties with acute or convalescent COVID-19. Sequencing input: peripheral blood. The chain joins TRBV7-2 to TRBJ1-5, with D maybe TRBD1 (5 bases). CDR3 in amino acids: CASSLGDSVSNQPQHF. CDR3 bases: TGTGCCAGCAGCTTAGGTGACAGTGTTAGCAATCAGCCCCAGCATTTT.